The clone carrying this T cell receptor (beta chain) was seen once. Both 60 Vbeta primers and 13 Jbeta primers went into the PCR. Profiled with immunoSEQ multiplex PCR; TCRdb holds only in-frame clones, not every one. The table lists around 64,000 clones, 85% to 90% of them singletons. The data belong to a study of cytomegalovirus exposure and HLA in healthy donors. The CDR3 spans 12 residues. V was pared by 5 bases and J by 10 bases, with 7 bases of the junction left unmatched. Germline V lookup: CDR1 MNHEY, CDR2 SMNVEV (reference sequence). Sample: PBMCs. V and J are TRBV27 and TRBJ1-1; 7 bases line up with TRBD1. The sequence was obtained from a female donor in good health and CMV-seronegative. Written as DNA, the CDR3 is TGTGCCAGCAGTGCCGACAGGGTCAGAGCTTTCTTT. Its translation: CASSADRVRAFF.